The TCR beta chain under discussion was sequenced for a study of T cell responses to AZD1222 COVID-19 vaccine. The germline V gene encodes CDR1 MNHEY and CDR2 SMNVEV (reference sequence). Unmatched junction bases numbered 5, after V lost 5 bases and J lost 1 base. The CDR3 is 14 residues long. To note about this clone: Its antigen is currently unknown.

Sequencing was performed with immunoSEQ multiplex PCR; in TCRdb, only in-frame clones are kept and a portion is missing. The profile shows 95,000 to 130,000 clones, 90% to 95% of them singletons. Points from the study as a whole: Baseline serology detected seropositivity in only 5 or 6 AZD1222 recipients. Nearly half of the spike-specific TCRs reportedly recognize variant regions that carry no mutations. Compared with day 0, the breadth and depth of the Spike-specific TCR repertoire rose significantly after two doses of AZD1222. Among the donors, most were white British and more were female, and clonal diversity was possibly underestimated.

Source: peripheral blood, taken on day 0 of AZD1222 vaccination. The chain joins TRBV27 to TRBJ2-7; 7 bases match TRBD1. The clonotype comes from an adult in good health. The CDR3 protein is CASSTRDRSYEQYF. The DNA of the CDR3 is TGTGCCAGCAGTACTAGGGACAGATCCTACGAGCAGTACTTC.